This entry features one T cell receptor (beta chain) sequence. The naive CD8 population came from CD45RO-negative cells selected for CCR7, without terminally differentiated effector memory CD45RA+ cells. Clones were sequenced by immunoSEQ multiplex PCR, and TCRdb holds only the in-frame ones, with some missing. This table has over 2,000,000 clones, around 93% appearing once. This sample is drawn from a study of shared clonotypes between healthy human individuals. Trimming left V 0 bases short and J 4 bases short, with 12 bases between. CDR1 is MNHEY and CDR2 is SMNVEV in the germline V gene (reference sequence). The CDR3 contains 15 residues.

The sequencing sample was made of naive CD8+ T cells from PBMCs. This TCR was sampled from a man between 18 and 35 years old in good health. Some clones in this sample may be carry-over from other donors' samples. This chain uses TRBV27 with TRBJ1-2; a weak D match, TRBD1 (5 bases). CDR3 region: CASSLSRDGRYGYTF. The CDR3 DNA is TGTGCCAGCAGTTTATCACGGGACGGTCGCTATGGCTACACCTTC.